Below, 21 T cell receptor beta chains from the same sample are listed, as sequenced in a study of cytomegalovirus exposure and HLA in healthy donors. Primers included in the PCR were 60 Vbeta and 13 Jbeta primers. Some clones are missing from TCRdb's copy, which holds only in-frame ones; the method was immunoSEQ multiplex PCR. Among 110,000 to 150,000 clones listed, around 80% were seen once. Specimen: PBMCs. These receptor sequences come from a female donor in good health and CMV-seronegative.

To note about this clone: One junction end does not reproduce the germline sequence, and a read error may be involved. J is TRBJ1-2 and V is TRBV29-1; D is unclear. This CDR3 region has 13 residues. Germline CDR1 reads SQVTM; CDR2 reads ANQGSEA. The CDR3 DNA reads TGCAGCGTGGTTTGGAGGTCGGAGGATGGCTACCCCTTC. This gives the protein CSVVWRSEDGYPF.

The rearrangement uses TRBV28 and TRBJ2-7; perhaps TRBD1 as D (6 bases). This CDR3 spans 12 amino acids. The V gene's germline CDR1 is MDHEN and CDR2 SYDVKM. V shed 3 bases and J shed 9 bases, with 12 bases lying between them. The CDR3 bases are TGTGCCAGCAGTTTTTGGGGGCTGGGGCAGTACTTC. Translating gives CASSFWGLGQYF.

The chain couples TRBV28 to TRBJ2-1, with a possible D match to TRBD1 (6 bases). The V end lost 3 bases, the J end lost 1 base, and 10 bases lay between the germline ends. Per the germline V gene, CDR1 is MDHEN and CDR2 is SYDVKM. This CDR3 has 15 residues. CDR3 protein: CASSLWGRSYNEQFF. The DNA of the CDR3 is TGTGCCAGCAGTTTGTGGGGGCGGTCCTACAATGAGCAGTTCTTC.

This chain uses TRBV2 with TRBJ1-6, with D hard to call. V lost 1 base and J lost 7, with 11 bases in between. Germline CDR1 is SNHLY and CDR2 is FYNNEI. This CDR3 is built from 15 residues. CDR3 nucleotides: TGTGCCAGCAGTGAAGATAGAGGGATGAATTCACCCCTCCACTTT. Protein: CASSEDRGMNSPLHF. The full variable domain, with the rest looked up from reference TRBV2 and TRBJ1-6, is EPEVTQTPSHQVTQMGQEVILRCVPISNHLYFYWYRQILGQKVEFLVSFYNNEISEKSEIFDDQFSVERPDGSNFTLKIRSTKLEDSAMYFCASSEDRGMNSPLHFGNGTRLTVT.

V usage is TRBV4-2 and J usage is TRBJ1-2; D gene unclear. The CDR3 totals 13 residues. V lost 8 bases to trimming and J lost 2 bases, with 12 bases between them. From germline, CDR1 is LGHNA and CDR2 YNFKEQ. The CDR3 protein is CASGEGANYGYTF. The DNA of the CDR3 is TGTGCCAGCGGTGAGGGCGCGAACTATGGCTACACCTTC.

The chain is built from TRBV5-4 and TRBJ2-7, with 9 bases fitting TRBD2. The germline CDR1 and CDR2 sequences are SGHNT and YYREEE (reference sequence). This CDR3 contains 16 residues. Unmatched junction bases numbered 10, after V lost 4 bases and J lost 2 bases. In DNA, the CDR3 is TGTGCCAGCAGCCTGGCCCCAGCGGGGGGAACCTACGAGCAGTACTTC. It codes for CASSLAPAGGTYEQYF. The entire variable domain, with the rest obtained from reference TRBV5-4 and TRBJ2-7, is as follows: ETGVTQSPTHLIKTRGQQVTLRCSSQSGHNTVSWYQQALGQGPQFIFQYYREEENGRGNFPPRFSGLQFPNYSSELNVNALELDDSALYLCASSLAPAGGTYEQYFGPGTRLTVT.

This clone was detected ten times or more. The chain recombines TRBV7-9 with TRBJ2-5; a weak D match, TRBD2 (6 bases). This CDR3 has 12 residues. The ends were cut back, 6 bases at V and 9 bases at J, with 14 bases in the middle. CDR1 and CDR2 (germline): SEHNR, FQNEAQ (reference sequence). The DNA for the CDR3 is TGTGCCAGCAGGGATGTGGGGGAGGCCCAGTACTTC. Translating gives CASRDVGEAQYF.

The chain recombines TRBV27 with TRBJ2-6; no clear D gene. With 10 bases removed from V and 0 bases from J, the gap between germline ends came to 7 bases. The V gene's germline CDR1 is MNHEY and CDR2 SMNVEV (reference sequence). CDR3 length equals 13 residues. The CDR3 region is CATGISGANVLTF. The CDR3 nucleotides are TGTGCCACAGGAATCTCTGGGGCCAACGTCCTGACTTTC.

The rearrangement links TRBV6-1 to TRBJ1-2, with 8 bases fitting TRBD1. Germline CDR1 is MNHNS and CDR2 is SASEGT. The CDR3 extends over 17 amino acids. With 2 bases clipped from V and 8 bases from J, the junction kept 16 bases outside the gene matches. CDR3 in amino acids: CASSEIRGRGLANGYTF. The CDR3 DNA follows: TGTGCCAGCAGTGAAATTCGCGGCAGGGGGCTTGCGAACGGCTACACCTTC.

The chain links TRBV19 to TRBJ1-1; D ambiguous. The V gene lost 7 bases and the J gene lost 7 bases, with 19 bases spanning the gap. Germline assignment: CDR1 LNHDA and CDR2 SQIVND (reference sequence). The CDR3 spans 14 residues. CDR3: CASTIPGLRGEAFF. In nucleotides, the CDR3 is TGTGCCAGTACTATCCCGGGTCTCCGGGGTGAAGCTTTCTTT.

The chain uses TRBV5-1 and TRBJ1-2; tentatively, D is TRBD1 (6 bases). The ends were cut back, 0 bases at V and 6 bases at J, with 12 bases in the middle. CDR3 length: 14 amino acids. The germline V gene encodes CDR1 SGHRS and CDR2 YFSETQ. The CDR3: CASSLDRQGNGYTF. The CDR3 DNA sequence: TGCGCCAGCAGCTTGGATCGGCAGGGGAATGGCTACACCTTC.

The CDR3 reads CASSEIRGMEAYEQYF. The DNA of the CDR3 is TGTGCCAGCAGTGAAATTCGGGGGATGGAAGCCTACGAGCAGTACTTC. The chain combines TRBV6-1 with TRBJ2-7; tentative D call: TRBD2 (6 bases). Germline CDR1 is MNHNS and CDR2 is SASEGT. Deletions cut 2 bases from V and 2 bases from J, with 16 bases between. The CDR3 is 16 amino acids.

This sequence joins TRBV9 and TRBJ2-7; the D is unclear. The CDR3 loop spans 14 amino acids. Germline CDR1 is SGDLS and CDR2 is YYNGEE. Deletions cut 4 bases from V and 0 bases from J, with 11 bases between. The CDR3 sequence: CASSLRQSSYEQYF. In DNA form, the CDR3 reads TGTGCCAGCAGCCTAAGACAAAGCTCCTACGAGCAGTACTTC. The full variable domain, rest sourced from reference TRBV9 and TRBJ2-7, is DSGVTQTPKHLITATGQRVTLRCSPRSGDLSVYWYQQSLDQGLQFLIQYYNGEERAKGNILERFSAQQFPDLHSELNLSSLELGDSALYFCASSLRQSSYEQYFGPGTRLTVT.

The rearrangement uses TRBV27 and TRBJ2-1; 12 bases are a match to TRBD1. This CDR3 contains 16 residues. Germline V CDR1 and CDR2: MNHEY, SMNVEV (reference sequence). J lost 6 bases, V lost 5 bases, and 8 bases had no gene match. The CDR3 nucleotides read TGTGCCAGCAGTCCCCTCACGGGACAGGGGGCCAATGAGCAGTTCTTC. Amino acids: CASSPLTGQGANEQFF.

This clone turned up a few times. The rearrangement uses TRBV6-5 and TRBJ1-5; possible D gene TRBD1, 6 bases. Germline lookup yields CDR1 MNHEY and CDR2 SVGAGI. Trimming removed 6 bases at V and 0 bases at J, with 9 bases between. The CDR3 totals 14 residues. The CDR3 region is CASSRQVSNQPQHF. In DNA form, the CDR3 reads TGTGCCAGCAGCCGACAGGTTAGCAATCAGCCCCAGCATTTT.

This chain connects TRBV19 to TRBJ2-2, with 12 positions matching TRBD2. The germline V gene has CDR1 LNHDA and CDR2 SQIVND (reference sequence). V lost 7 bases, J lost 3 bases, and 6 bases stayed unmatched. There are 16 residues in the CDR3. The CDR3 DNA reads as TGTGCCAGTAACCCACTAGCGGGAGGTCACACCGGGGAGCTGTTTTTT. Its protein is CASNPLAGGHTGELFF.

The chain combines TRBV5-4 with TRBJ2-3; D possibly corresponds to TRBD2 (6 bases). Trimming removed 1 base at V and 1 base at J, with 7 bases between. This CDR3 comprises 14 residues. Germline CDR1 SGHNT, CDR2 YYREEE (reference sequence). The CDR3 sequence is CASSLSGGTDTQYF. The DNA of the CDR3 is TGTGCCAGCAGCTTGTCGGGGGGCACAGATACGCAGTATTTT.

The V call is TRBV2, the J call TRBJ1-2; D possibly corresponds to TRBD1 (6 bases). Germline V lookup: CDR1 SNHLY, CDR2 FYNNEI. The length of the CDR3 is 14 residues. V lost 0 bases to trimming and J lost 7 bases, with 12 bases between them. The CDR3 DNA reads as TGTGCCAGCAGTGAAGCGCACAGGGCAGGTGGCTACACCTTC. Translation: CASSEAHRAGGYTF.

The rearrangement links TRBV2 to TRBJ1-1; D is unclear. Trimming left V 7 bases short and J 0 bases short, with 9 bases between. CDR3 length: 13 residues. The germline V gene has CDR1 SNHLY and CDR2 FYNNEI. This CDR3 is CASNRRMNTEAFF. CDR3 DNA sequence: TGTGCCAGCAATCGGCGGATGAACACTGAAGCTTTCTTT.

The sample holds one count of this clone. The CDR3 nucleotides read TGTGCCAGCAGTTCCTTCGGGACTAGCGGGACAGATACGCAGTATTTT. Protein product: CASSSFGTSGTDTQYF. The chain uses TRBV25-1 and TRBJ2-3; TRBD2 matches 12 bases. Germline V CDR1 and CDR2: MGHDK, SYGVNS. The CDR3 loop spans 16 amino acids. V lost 5 bases and J lost 3; bases outside the gene matches: 6.

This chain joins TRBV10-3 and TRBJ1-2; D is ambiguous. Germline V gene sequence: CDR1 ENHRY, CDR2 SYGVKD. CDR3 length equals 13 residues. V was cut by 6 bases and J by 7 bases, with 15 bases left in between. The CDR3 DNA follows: TGTGCCATCAGCGATTCTAGGTTGGGTGGCTACACCTTC. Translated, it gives CAISDSRLGGYTF.